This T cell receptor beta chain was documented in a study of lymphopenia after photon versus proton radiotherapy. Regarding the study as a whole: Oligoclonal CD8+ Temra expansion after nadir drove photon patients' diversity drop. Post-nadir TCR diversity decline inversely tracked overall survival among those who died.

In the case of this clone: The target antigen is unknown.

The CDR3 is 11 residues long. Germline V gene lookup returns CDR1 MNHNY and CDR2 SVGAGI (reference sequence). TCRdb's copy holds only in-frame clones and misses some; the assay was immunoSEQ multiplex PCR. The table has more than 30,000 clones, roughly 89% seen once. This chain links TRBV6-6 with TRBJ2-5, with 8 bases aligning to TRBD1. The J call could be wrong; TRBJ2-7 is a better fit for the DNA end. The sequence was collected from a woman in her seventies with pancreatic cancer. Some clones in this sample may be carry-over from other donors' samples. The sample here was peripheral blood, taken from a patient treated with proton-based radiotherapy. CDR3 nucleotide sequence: TGTGCCAGCCGGACAGGGTTCGAGCAGTACTTC. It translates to CASRTGFEQYF.